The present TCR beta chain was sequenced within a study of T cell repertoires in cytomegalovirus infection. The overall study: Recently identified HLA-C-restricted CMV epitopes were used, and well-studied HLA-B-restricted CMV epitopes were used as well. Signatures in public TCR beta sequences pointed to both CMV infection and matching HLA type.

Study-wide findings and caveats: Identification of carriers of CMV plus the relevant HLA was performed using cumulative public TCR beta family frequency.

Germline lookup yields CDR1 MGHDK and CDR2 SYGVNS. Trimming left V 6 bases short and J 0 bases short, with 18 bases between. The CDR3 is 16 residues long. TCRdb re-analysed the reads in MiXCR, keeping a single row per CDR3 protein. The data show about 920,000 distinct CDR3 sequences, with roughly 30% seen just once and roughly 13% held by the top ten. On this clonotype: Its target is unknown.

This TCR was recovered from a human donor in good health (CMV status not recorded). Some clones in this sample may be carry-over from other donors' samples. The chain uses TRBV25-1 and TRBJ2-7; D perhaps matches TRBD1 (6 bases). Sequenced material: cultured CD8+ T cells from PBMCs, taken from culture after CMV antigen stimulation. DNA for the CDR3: TGTGCCAGCAGGGGGTACGAGGGACAAAGCTCCTACGAGCAGTACTTC. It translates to CASRGYEGQSSYEQYF.